This TCR beta chain was profiled in a study of CD8 T cells in ankylosing spondylitis. Whole-study findings and limits: Significant enrichment of disease-linked clones was reportedly seen in matched ankylosing spondylitis synovial fluid. Reactive arthritis synovial fluid and blood previously showed some of these motif variants. A motif in TCR beta, a set of under 10 highly homologous variants, appeared characteristic of ankylosing spondylitis blood.

5'-RACE, quantitative and with molecular barcodes, yielded the TCR beta libraries. TCRdb independently ran MiXCR on the 5' RACE reads; one entry per CDR3 protein. This table has 200,000 or so distinct CDR3 sequences, roughly 25% appearing once. Deletions cut 8 bases from V and 1 base from J, with 8 bases between. The length of the CDR3 is 12 residues. This clonotype was counted ten times or more. Its antigen is currently unknown. The chain couples TRBV12-3 or TRBV12-4 to TRBJ2-5; tentatively, D is TRBD2 (6 bases). The receptor was isolated from a male donor with ankylosing spondylitis or in good health (not recorded which). Input material: blood, either unsorted or a sorted T cell fraction (not recorded which). The CDR3 reads CASGTPQETQYF. The CDR3 nucleotides are TGTGCCAGCGGGACTCCCCAAGAGACCCAGTACTTC.